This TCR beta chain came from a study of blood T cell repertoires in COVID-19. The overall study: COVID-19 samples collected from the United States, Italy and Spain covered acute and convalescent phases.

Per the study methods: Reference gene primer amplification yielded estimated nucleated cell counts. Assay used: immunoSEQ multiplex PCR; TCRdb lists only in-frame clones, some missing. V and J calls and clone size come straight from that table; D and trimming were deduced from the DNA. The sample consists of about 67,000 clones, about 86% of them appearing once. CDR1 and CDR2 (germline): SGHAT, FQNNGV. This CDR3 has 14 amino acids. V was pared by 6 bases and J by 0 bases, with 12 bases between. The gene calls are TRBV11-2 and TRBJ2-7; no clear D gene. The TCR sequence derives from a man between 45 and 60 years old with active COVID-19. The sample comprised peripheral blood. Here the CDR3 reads CASRYRVNSYEQYF. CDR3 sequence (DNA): TGTGCCAGCAGGTACCGGGTCAACTCCTACGAGCAGTACTTC. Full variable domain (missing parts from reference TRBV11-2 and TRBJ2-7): EAGVAQSPRYKIIEKRQSVAFWCNPISGHATLYWYQQILGQGPKLLIQFQNNGVVDDSQLPKDRFSAERLKGVDSTLKIQPAKLEDSAVYLCASRYRVNSYEQYFGPGTRLTVT.